This entry describes one T cell receptor beta chain. Its antigen is not identified. Healthy individuals who donated bone marrow served as the donors. The sample is drawn from a study of cytomegalovirus exposure and HLA in healthy donors. Study-level information: As an earlier analysis found, roughly 170 million T cells yielded approximately 100 million unique TCR beta sequences. Whole-study results and caveats: Testing in vitro showed a few CMV-associated chains specific for CMV antigens.

This CDR3 region has 14 residues. The V end lost 6 bases, the J end lost 1 base, and 9 bases lay between the germline ends. Per the germline V gene, CDR1 is SNHLY and CDR2 is FYNNEI. 60 Vbeta and 13 Jbeta primers were used in PCR. TCRdb's copy holds only in-frame clones and misses some; the assay was immunoSEQ multiplex PCR. This sample has under 200,000 clones; 65% to 90% occur once, and the top ten carry just under 2%. The chain uses TRBV2 and TRBJ2-2; no reliable D call. Input material: PBMCs. This receptor was obtained from a woman between 18 and 30 years old in good health and CMV-seronegative. Here the CDR3 reads CASRWQRNTGELFF. CDR3 sequence (DNA): TGTGCCAGCAGGTGGCAAAGGAACACCGGGGAGCTGTTTTTT.